These 7 T cell receptor beta chains were all obtained from the same sample, sequenced in a study of T cell clonotyping in hematopoietic cell transplantation. This table comes from immunoSEQ multiplex PCR, and its TCRdb copy is limited to in-frame clones, with some not included. Of some 9,700 clones in the sample, 95% to 98% were seen once. The sequenced sample was peripheral blood mononuclear cells, obtained 100 days after allogeneic stem cell transplant. The receptors here all came from a male patient aged 60 to 75 who had an allogeneic stem cell transplant from a related donor, so the T cells may come from the graft donor. Some clones in this sample may be carry-over from other donors' samples.

The chain links TRBV5-1 to TRBJ1-5, with D uncertain. The CDR3 has 16 amino acids. Germline V gene sequence: CDR1 SGHRS, CDR2 YFSETQ. The ends were cut back, 4 bases at V and 0 bases at J, with 14 bases in the middle. CDR3 coding DNA: TGCGCCAGCAGCCCGTATTCGGGGTATAGCAATCAGCCCCAGCATTTT. Translation: CASSPYSGYSNQPQHF.

This clone was counted once. The CDR3 sequence: CASSVVQGPAEAFF. DNA for the CDR3: TGTGCCAGCAGCGTAGTTCAGGGGCCGGCTGAAGCTTTCTTT. The chain uses TRBV9 and TRBJ1-1; weak D call: TRBD1 (6 bases). V gave up 0 bases and J gave up 6 bases, with 12 bases separating them. Germline assignment: CDR1 SGDLS and CDR2 YYNGEE. This CDR3 has 14 residues. The full variable domain, rest sourced from reference TRBV9 and TRBJ1-1, is DSGVTQTPKHLITATGQRVTLRCSPRSGDLSVYWYQQSLDQGLQFLIQYYNGEERAKGNILERFSAQQFPDLHSELNLSSLELGDSALYFCASSVVQGPAEAFFGQGTRLTVV.

CDR3: CASSQAPGALIGGELFF. The CDR3 region has the DNA TGTGCCAGCAGCCAAGCCCCTGGGGCGCTAATCGGTGGGGAGCTGTTTTTT. This chain joins TRBV4-2 and TRBJ2-2; maybe TRBD1 (5 bases). Trimming removed 1 base from V and 8 bases from J, with 20 bases in between. The germline V gene encodes CDR1 LGHNA and CDR2 YNFKEQ. The CDR3 is 17 residues long.

The CDR3 reads CASSRDGSYYSYEQYF. The CDR3 DNA sequence: TGTGCCAGCAGCCGAGATGGAAGCTACTATTCCTACGAGCAGTACTTC. The chain joins TRBV5-8 to TRBJ2-7; D is undetermined. Deletions cut 4 bases from V and 1 base from J, with 18 bases between. There are 16 residues in the CDR3. The germline V gene encodes CDR1 SGHTS and CDR2 YDEGEE.

The CDR3 DNA reads as TGTGCCAGCAGCCCTACCGGGACTGCCACAGATACGCAGTATTTT. Its protein is CASSPTGTATDTQYF. V and J are TRBV5-4 and TRBJ2-3, with D possibly matching TRBD2 (6 bases). The V gene lost 4 bases and the J gene lost 2 bases, with 14 bases spanning the gap. CDR3 length: 15 residues. Germline values: CDR1 SGHNT, CDR2 YYREEE (reference sequence).

The gene calls are TRBV6-1 and TRBJ1-2, with a tentative D call TRBD1 (6 bases). The germline V gene has CDR1 MNHNS and CDR2 SASEGT. This CDR3 has 13 amino acids. V was shortened by 8 bases and J by 7 bases, with 17 bases between the two germline ends. DNA of the CDR3: TGTGCCAGCCTGCCAGGGGAATTCTTTGGCTACACCTTC. Translated, it gives CASLPGEFFGYTF.

The V and J genes are TRBV27 and TRBJ2-2, with 7 bases identical to TRBD2. V gave up 0 bases and J gave up 5 bases; unmatched junction bases: 12. The CDR3 is 18 residues long. CDR1 is MNHEY, CDR2 SMNVEV, per germline (reference sequence). CDR3 DNA sequence: TGTGCCAGCAGTTTATCCAACTTGGGGGGGACGATTACCGGGGAGCTGTTTTTT. Residues: CASSLSNLGGTITGELFF.